This TCR beta chain was observed in a study of patients and donors after allogeneic stem cell transplantation. The CDR3 spans 14 residues. Trimming cost V 8 bases and J 6 bases, with 16 bases left between them. CDR1 is MNHNS and CDR2 is SASEGT in the germline V gene. MiXCR was run by TCRdb on the RT-PCR reads, yielding one entry per CDR3 protein. The sample lists around 30,000 distinct CDR3 sequences; 7% to 8.5% were seen once. The gene calls are TRBV6-1 and TRBJ2-2; possible D gene TRBD2, 6 bases. Sequencing was carried out using blood, either unsorted or a sorted T cell fraction (not recorded which). The origin of this receptor is a human donor who was either an allogeneic HSCT recipient or a stem cell or donor lymphocyte infusion donor (not recorded which). It is not recorded whose cells these are; they may come from a transplant donor. The CDR3 nucleotides are TGTGCCAGCGCCGACCCCGGCGGGGCCGGGGAGCTGTTTTTT. Its translation is CASADPGGAGELFF.